The 28 T cell receptor beta chains in this list originate from one sample, sequenced in a study of T cell responses to AZD1222 COVID-19 vaccine. TCRdb's table, derived via immunoSEQ multiplex PCR, lists solely in-frame clones and lacks some. The sample shows about 130,000 clones, 85% of them seen only once. Sequencing was performed on peripheral blood, taken 28 days after the second dose of the MenACWY control vaccine. These receptors all stem from an adult who received the MenACWY meningococcal vaccine as a control.

This chain links TRBV5-4 with TRBJ1-3; 9 nucleotides line up with TRBD1. Germline-derived CDR1 and CDR2 are SGHNT and YYREEE (reference sequence). The CDR3 contains 16 residues. V was clipped by 3 bases and J by 2 bases; unmatched bases: 6. CDR3 region: CASSSMTGGPGNTIYF. The CDR3 coding sequence is TGTGCCAGCAGCTCCATGACAGGGGGTCCTGGAAACACCATATATTTT.

This clone came up a few times. This chain uses TRBV6-5 with TRBJ2-3; 9 bases line up with TRBD1. J lost 3 bases, V lost 10 bases, and 2 bases had no gene match. This CDR3 contains 12 residues. Per the germline V gene, CDR1 is MNHEY and CDR2 is SVGAGI. CDR3 loop: CATGQGTDTQYF. CDR3 DNA: TGTGCCACTGGACAGGGGACAGATACGCAGTATTTT.

The V and J genes are TRBV5-1 and TRBJ1-1, with 7 bases matching TRBD1. J gave up 3 bases and V 1 base, and 6 bases lay outside the gene matches. The length of the CDR3 is 15 residues. The germline V gene encodes CDR1 SGHRS and CDR2 YFSETQ. Written as DNA, the CDR3 is TGCGCCAGCAGCTTGATGACAGGGTCGGACACTGAAGCTTTCTTT. Translated, it gives CASSLMTGSDTEAFF.

This clone was picked up a small number of times. The CDR3 is CATRGWVNEQFF. The CDR3, as DNA: TGTGCCACGCGGGGCTGGGTCAATGAGCAGTTCTTC. The V call is TRBV19, the J call TRBJ2-1, with D maybe TRBD2 (6 bases). This CDR3 contains 12 residues. Germline loops: CDR1 LNHDA, CDR2 SQIVND (reference sequence). Trimming shortened V by 10 bases and J by 6 bases, and 13 bases separated the two germline ends.

The chain carries TRBV10-3 and TRBJ2-5, with D possibly being TRBD2 (5 bases). Germline V CDR1 and CDR2: ENHRY, SYGVKD. The CDR3 contains 13 residues. The V gene lost 3 bases and the J gene lost 3 bases, with 8 bases spanning the gap. The CDR3 is CAISDPLEETQYF. CDR3 DNA sequence: TGTGCCATCAGTGACCCACTAGAAGAGACCCAGTACTTC.

This chain connects TRBV7-9 to TRBJ2-7; 9 bases are shared with TRBD1. J lost 4 bases, V lost 0 bases, and 10 bases had no gene match. This CDR3 is built from 17 residues. Germline values: CDR1 SEHNR, CDR2 FQNEAQ (reference sequence). This chain's CDR3 is CASSLASGWDRAYEQYF. The CDR3 nucleotides are TGTGCCAGCAGCTTAGCATCGGGTTGGGACAGGGCTTACGAGCAGTACTTC.

V is TRBV11-3 and J is TRBJ2-5; possibly TRBD1 or TRBD2 for D (6 bases each). Germline loops: CDR1 SGHNT, CDR2 YENEEA. V was trimmed by 7 bases and J by 4 bases, leaving 13 bases between them. The CDR3 consists of 13 residues. CDR3 region: CASTLGGVETQYF. In DNA, the CDR3 is TGTGCCAGCACCTTGGGGGGCGTAGAGACCCAGTACTTC.

V usage is TRBV29-1 and J usage is TRBJ2-5; 9 nucleotides line up with TRBD1. The CDR3 is made up of 14 amino acids. Unmatched junction bases numbered 10, after V lost 6 bases and J lost 5 bases. The V gene's germline CDR1 is SQVTM and CDR2 ANQGSEA. The CDR3 reads CSVPGQGSRETQYF. The CDR3 DNA follows: TGCAGCGTACCGGGACAGGGAAGTCGGGAGACCCAGTACTTC.

The genes are TRBV10-3 and TRBJ1-1; D is perhaps TRBD1 (6 bases). The CDR3 is 14 residues long. V lost 7 bases and J 5 bases, leaving 17 bases between the germline ends. Germline V gene lookup returns CDR1 ENHRY and CDR2 SYGVKD. Here the CDR3 reads CAITPAGGETEAFF. CDR3 nucleotide sequence: TGTGCCATCACTCCGGCCGGGGGCGAGACTGAAGCTTTCTTT.

This rearrangement joins TRBV14 to TRBJ1-3; D call uncertain. The germline CDR1 and CDR2 sequences are SGHDN and FVKESK. Trimming removed 4 bases at V and 0 bases at J, with 10 bases between. This CDR3 comprises 15 residues. The CDR3 protein is CASSLAGGSGNTIYF. The CDR3 nucleotides are TGTGCCAGCAGCCTTGCCGGTGGCTCTGGAAACACCATATATTTT. The complete variable domain, with remaining parts taken from reference TRBV14 and TRBJ1-3, reads EAGVTQFPSHSVIEKGQTVTLRCDPISGHDNLYWYRRVMGKEIKFLLHFVKESKQDESGMPNNRFLAERTGGTYSTLKVQPAELEDSGVYFCASSLAGGSGNTIYFGEGSWLTVV.

The chain employs TRBV28 and TRBJ1-5; D possibly corresponds to TRBD1 (6 bases). The germline V gene encodes CDR1 MDHEN and CDR2 SYDVKM. Trimming took 8 bases from V and 3 from J, leaving 14 bases between them. The CDR3 is 14 residues long. CDR3 sequence: CASQEGGNNQPQHF. The CDR3 coding sequence is TGTGCCAGCCAGGAGGGGGGTAACAATCAGCCCCAGCATTTT.

This chain connects TRBV27 to TRBJ1-5; D gene unclear. CDR1 is MNHEY and CDR2 is SMNVEV in the germline V gene (reference sequence). The CDR3 runs to 15 residues. The ends were cut back, 3 bases at V and 1 base at J, with 10 bases in the middle. The CDR3 bases are TGTGCCAGCAGTTTTTCGGTGGTAAGCAATCAGCCCCAGCATTTT. Amino acid sequence: CASSFSVVSNQPQHF.

The chain links TRBV19 to TRBJ1-1; D is undetermined. The CDR3 has 15 residues. V dropped 2 bases and J dropped 1 base, with 11 bases sitting between them. CDR1 and CDR2 (germline): LNHDA, SQIVND (reference sequence). The CDR3 sequence is CASSINGHQNTEAFF. The CDR3 DNA is TGTGCCAGTAGTATAAATGGGCACCAGAACACTGAAGCTTTCTTT.

This clone was seen more than once but under ten times. The CDR3 loop reads CAWDLDRGLDNEQFF. The CDR3 region has the DNA TGTGCCTGGGATTTAGACAGGGGACTGGACAATGAGCAGTTCTTC. The chain uses TRBV30 and TRBJ2-1; 8 bases agree with TRBD1. The CDR3 is 15 amino acids. Trimming took 5 bases from V and 5 from J; bases not matched to a gene: 11. Germline CDR1 reads GTSNPN; CDR2 reads SVGIG (reference sequence).

The chain combines TRBV15 with TRBJ2-5; D remains ambiguous. The V and J ends lost 5 bases and 6 bases respectively, with 7 bases between them. The V gene's germline CDR1 is LNHNV and CDR2 YYDKDF (reference sequence). This CDR3 contains 11 residues. The CDR3 DNA reads TGTGCCACCAGCCAAGGACAGACCCAGTACTTC. Translated, it gives CATSQGQTQYF.

This clone was detected a few times. The chain recombines TRBV11-2 with TRBJ2-7; D not resolved. This CDR3 contains 11 residues. V lost 5 bases to trimming and J lost 6 bases, with 8 bases between them. In germline, CDR1 is SGHAT, CDR2 FQNNGV. The CDR3 here is CASSVNGEQYF. For the CDR3, the DNA is TGTGCCAGCAGCGTTAATGGCGAGCAGTACTTC. The full variable domain, its missing parts supplied by reference TRBV11-2 and TRBJ2-7, is EAGVAQSPRYKIIEKRQSVAFWCNPISGHATLYWYQQILGQGPKLLIQFQNNGVVDDSQLPKDRFSAERLKGVDSTLKIQPAKLEDSAVYLCASSVNGEQYFGPGTRLTVT.

The chain joins TRBV5-5 to TRBJ2-7; 9 bases are a match to TRBD1. V shed 4 bases, J shed 5 bases, and the junction held 10 bases outside the gene matches. This CDR3 has 15 amino acids. Germline V gene lookup returns CDR1 SGHKS and CDR2 YYEKEE (reference sequence). CDR3 amino acids: CASSPTGTGIHEQYV. The CDR3 DNA sequence: TGTGCCAGCAGCCCAACCGGGACAGGGATCCACGAGCAGTACGTC.

This chain uses TRBV6-5 with TRBJ1-4; no definite D call. The V end was cut by 6 bases, the J end by 5 bases, with 13 bases between. This CDR3 comprises 14 residues. From germline, CDR1 is MNHEY and CDR2 SVGAGI. The CDR3 region is CASRFPRANEKLFF. In DNA, the CDR3 is TGTGCCAGCAGGTTTCCTCGGGCCAATGAAAAACTGTTTTTT.

The chain employs TRBV5-4 and TRBJ2-3; weak D call: TRBD1 (7 bases). The V gene's germline CDR1 is SGHNT and CDR2 YYREEE (reference sequence). The CDR3 is 15 amino acids. Deletions cut 3 bases from V and 6 bases from J, with 17 bases between. CDR3 protein: CASSSPEGARDTQYF. Here the CDR3 DNA reads TGTGCCAGCAGCTCCCCGGAGGGGGCACGGGATACGCAGTATTTT.

The gene calls are TRBV3-1 (or the pseudogene TRBV3-2) and TRBJ1-5; D is perhaps TRBD1 (6 bases). Looked up from germline, CDR1 is LGHDT and CDR2 is YNNKEL (reference sequence). Between the trimmed V and J ends, which lost 6 bases and 6 bases, there was a span of 15 bases. The CDR3 consists of 14 residues. CDR3: CASSYTGARQPQHF. Written as DNA, the CDR3 is TGTGCCAGCAGTTACACGGGGGCCCGTCAGCCCCAGCATTTT.

The gene calls are TRBV19 and TRBJ1-4; D call uncertain. CDR3 size: 17 residues. Looked up from germline, CDR1 is LNHDA and CDR2 is SQIVND (reference sequence). The V and J ends lost 5 bases and 0 bases respectively, with 16 bases between them. CDR3 in DNA: TGTGCCAGTAGTTTACCATGGAGGGCCGCAACTAATGAAAAACTGTTTTTT. This sequence encodes CASSLPWRAATNEKLFF. The full variable domain, its missing parts supplied by reference TRBV19 and TRBJ1-4, is DGGITQSPKYLFRKEGQNVTLSCEQNLNHDAMYWYRQDPGQGLRLIYYSQIVNDFQKGDIAEGYSVSREKKESFPLTVTSAQKNPTAFYLCASSLPWRAATNEKLFFGSGTQLSVL.

The V call is TRBV2, the J call TRBJ1-5, with unresolved D. CDR3 length equals 13 residues. Trimming shortened V by 5 bases and J by 1 base, and 6 bases separated the two germline ends. Germline values: CDR1 SNHLY, CDR2 FYNNEI. In DNA, the CDR3 is TGTGCCAGCAGTAGAGGGAGCAATCAGCCCCAGCATTTT. Its translation: CASSRGSNQPQHF.

The chain links TRBV6-5 to TRBJ1-5, with D perhaps matching TRBD1 (5 bases). Per germline, CDR1 MNHEY and CDR2 SVGAGI. Trimming shortened V by 4 bases and J by 3 bases, and 13 bases separated the two germline ends. CDR3 length: 15 amino acids. The CDR3 protein is CASSLLGGTNQPQHF. CDR3 nucleotide sequence: TGTGCCAGCAGTTTGCTGGGGGGGACCAATCAGCCCCAGCATTTT.

This clone has only one observation. J is TRBJ1-2 and V is TRBV9; D not resolved. The CDR3 spans 15 residues. CDR1 is SGDLS and CDR2 is YYNGEE in the germline V gene. Trimming removed 3 bases at V and 4 bases at J, with 16 bases between. CDR3 sequence reads: CASSAGTDLGYGYTF. CDR3 DNA: TGTGCCAGCAGCGCCGGTACCGACCTGGGCTATGGCTACACCTTC.

This clone has a single count. This sequence joins TRBV5-4 and TRBJ2-3; TRBD2 aligns across 10 bases. Germline lookup yields CDR1 SGHNT and CDR2 YYREEE (reference sequence). V dropped 5 bases and J dropped 5; count of bases not matched to a gene: 14. The CDR3 is made up of 17 amino acids. CDR3 sequence (DNA): TGTGCCAGCAGTCCTTTCTCAGCGGGGGGGACGTTAGATACGCAGTATTTT. Translation gives CASSPFSAGGTLDTQYF.

V gene TRBV21-1 combines with J gene TRBJ1-4. TRBV21-1 constitutes a pseudogene. This CDR3 has 16 residues. CDR3 loop: CASSKDSNTTNEKLFF. CDR3 in DNA: TGTGCCAGCAGCAAGGACTCCAATACAACTAATGAAAAACTGTTTTTT.

This clone was seen a single time. This sequence joins TRBV18 and TRBJ2-3; D remains unclear. CDR1 and CDR2 from the germline V gene are KGHSH and LQKENI. V was cut by 3 bases and J by 6 bases, with 1 base left in between. CDR3 length: 10 residues. The CDR3, as DNA: TGTGCCAGCTCACCCGATACGCAGTATTTT. Translating it yields CASSPDTQYF.

The rearrangement uses TRBV19 and TRBJ1-2; D is possibly TRBD1 (6 bases). There are 13 residues in the CDR3. Deletions cut 5 bases from V and 5 bases from J, with 12 bases between. Germline V gene lookup returns CDR1 LNHDA and CDR2 SQIVND (reference sequence). CDR3 nucleotide sequence: TGTGCCAGTAGTCCAGACAGGAGGTATGGCTACACCTTC. Translating it yields CASSPDRRYGYTF. The variable domain in full, with the rest retrieved from reference TRBV19 and TRBJ1-2, is DGGITQSPKYLFRKEGQNVTLSCEQNLNHDAMYWYRQDPGQGLRLIYYSQIVNDFQKGDIAEGYSVSREKKESFPLTVTSAQKNPTAFYLCASSPDRRYGYTFGSGTRLTVV.